Listed below are T cell receptor beta chains from one sample, sequenced in a study of low-dose radiotherapy and immunotherapy resistance in tumors. TCRdb passed the reads through MiXCR, listing each CDR3 protein once. The sample records fewer than 60,000 distinct CDR3 sequences, approximately 10% being singletons. The sample in question was PBMCs, obtained before treatment. These receptor sequences come from a female donor with ovarian cancer. Each CDR3 is given with its conserved first and last residue.

j_gene	v_gene	CDR3aa
TRBJ2-1	TRBV3-1	CASSQDSGFGLQFF
TRBJ1-2	TRBV10-1	CASSESSSYGYTF
TRBJ2-5	TRBV20-1	CSAQVGTGYQETQYF
TRBJ2-1	TRBV28	CASSFLDRDNEQFF
TRBJ2-1	TRBV24-1	CATSDRDEQFF
TRBJ2-3	TRBV7-9	CASSRWTGASVHTDTQYF
TRBJ2-5	TRBV19	CASSIGAGGMETQYF
TRBJ2-2	TRBV6-4	CASSTGTGNTGELFF
TRBJ1-4	TRBV7-9	CASGRGTNEKLFF
TRBJ2-1	TRBV18	CASSPQAEQFF
TRBJ2-1	TRBV28	CASSFVRGGGEQFF
TRBJ2-5	TRBV5-8	CASSLLETQYF
TRBJ2-7	TRBV5-1	CASTQGTGSYEQYF
TRBJ1-1	TRBV28	CASSPSPGPSSEAFF
TRBJ2-1	TRBV30	CANSPSGGWEQFF
TRBJ1-1	TRBV5-1	CASSLGLNTEAFF
TRBJ2-7	TRBV2	CASSRLAGFGEQYF
TRBJ1-2	TRBV6-4	CASSDLLNYGYTF
TRBJ1-1	TRBV6-1	CASTQDREGDTEAFF
TRBJ2-3	TRBV7-9	CAGSLPRGTSGTSTDTQYF
TRBJ2-1	TRBV13	CASRTGGNRNEQFF
TRBJ2-6	TRBV7-6	CASSSIRTGGKPGANVLTF
TRBJ2-2	TRBV10-1	CASSDPERRTGELFFF
TRBJ2-2	TRBV23-1	CASSHAGLRRGTGELFF
TRBJ2-1	TRBV7-2	CASSFDRGRENEQFF
TRBJ1-2	TRBV20-1	CSAQDGEAGGYTF
TRBJ2-7	TRBV12-3/TRBV12-4	CASSLDRVSEQYF
TRBJ2-7	TRBV20-1	CSAMDSGAAYEQYF
TRBJ2-5	TRBV6-6	CASSYIEETQYF
TRBJ2-5	TRBV18	CASSPVDRGETQYF
TRBJ1-6	TRBV12-3/TRBV12-4	CASSQRGARNSPLHF
TRBJ2-1	TRBV29-1	CSVESTRRPGEQFF
TRBJ2-1	TRBV19	CASRTAYNEQFF
TRBJ2-5	TRBV15	CATSRDFVRTGNRETQYF
TRBJ2-7	TRBV2	CASSAILAGVSEQYF
TRBJ2-7	TRBV30	CAWSLLAPEQYF
TRBJ1-2	TRBV30	CAWSKGVRYTF
TRBJ2-7	TRBV2	CASSRDRLRGYF
TRBJ1-5	TRBV7-9	CASSFYPPEVYNQPQHF
TRBJ2-7	TRBV5-4	CASSPALSSYEQYF
TRBJ2-1	TRBV7-2	CASSQFGGVPRNEQFF
TRBJ2-2	TRBV6-5	CASSYSDGNTGELFF
TRBJ2-7	TRBV30	CAWSVNGVGEQYF
TRBJ1-2	TRBV2	CASNDRDYGYTF
TRBJ1-6	TRBV6-5	CASSQYRLSRSSYNSPLHF
TRBJ2-5	TRBV6-1	CASSEPEPRDRAQYF
TRBJ1-1	TRBV23-1	CASSQVWDRGPNTEAFF
TRBJ2-1	TRBV6-2/TRBV6-3	CASRTGTGIYNEQFF
TRBJ2-5	TRBV20-1	CSVMLGFPKETQYF
TRBJ1-5	TRBV7-9	CASSLGRIGQINQPQHF
TRBJ2-5	TRBV20-1	CSTGLAGGGEETQYF
TRBJ1-4	TRBV20-1	CSARWGEKLFF
TRBJ2-7	TRBV10-3	CAISEWGNEQYF
TRBJ2-7	TRBV28	CASSLYDRVYEQYF
TRBJ2-7	TRBV28	CASSSWTGSYEQYF